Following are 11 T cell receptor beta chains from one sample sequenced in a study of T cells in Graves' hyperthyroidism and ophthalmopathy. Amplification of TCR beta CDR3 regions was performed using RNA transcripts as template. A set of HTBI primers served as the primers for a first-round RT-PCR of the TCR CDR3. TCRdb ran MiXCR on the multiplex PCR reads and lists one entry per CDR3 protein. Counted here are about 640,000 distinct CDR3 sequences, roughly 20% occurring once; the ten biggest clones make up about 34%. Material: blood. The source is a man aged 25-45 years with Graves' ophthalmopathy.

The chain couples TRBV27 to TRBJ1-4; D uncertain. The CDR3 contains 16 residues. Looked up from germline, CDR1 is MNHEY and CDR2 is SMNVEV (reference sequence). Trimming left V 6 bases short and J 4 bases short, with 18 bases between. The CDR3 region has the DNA TGTGCCAGCAGAAGCCTATTACCCGCCTTTAATGAAAAACTGTTTTTT. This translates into CASRSLLPAFNEKLFF. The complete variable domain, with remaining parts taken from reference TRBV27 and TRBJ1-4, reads EAQVTQNPRYLITVTGKKLTVTCSQNMNHEYMSWYRQDPGLGLRQIYYSMNVEVTDKGDVPEGYKVSRKEKRNFPLILESPSPNQTSLYFCASRSLLPAFNEKLFFGSGTQLSVL.

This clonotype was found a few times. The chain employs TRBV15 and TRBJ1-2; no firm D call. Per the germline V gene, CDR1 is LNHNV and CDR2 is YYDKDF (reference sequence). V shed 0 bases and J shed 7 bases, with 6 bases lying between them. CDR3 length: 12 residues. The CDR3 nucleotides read TGTGCCACCAGCAGAGATAGAGGTGGCTACACCTTC. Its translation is CATSRDRGGYTF.

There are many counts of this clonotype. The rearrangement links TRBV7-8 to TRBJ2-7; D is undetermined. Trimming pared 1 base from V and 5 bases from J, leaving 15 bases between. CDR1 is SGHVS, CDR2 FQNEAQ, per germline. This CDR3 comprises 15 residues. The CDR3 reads CASSLGADRTHEQYF. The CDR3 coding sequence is TGTGCCAGCAGCTTAGGGGCGGACCGGACCCACGAGCAGTACTTC.

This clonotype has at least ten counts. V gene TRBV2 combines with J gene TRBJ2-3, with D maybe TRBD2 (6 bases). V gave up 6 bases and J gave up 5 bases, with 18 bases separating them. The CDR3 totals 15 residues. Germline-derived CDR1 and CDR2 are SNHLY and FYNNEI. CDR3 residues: CASSARRVTVDTQYF. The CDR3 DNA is TGTGCCAGCAGCGCTAGGAGGGTGACCGTAGATACGCAGTATTTT.

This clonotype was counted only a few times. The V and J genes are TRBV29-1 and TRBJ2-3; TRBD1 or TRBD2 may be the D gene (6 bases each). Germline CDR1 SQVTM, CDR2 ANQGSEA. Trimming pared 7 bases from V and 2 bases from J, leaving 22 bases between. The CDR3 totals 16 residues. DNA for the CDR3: TGCAGCGCGGAAACGGATGGGGGGCCCCCCACAGATACGCAGTATTTT. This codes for CSAETDGGPPTDTQYF.

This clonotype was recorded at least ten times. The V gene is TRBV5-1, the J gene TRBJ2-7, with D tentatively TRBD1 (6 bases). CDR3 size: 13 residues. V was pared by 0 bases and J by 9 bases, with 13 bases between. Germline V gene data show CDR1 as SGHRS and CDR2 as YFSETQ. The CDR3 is CASSLGDTFGQYF. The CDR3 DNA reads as TGCGCCAGCAGCTTGGGGGACACCTTTGGGCAGTACTTC.

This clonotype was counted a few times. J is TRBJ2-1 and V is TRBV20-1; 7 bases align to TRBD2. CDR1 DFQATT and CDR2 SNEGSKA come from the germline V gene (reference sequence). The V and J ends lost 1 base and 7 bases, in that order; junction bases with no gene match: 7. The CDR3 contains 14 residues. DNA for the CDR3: TGCAGTGCTAGAGTGGCGGGAGTCCCAAATGAGCAGTTCTTC. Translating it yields CSARVAGVPNEQFF.

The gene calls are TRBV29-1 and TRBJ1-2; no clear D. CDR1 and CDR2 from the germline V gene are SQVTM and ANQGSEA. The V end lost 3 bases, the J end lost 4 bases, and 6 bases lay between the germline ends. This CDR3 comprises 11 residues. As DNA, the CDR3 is TGCAGCGTTGAGGTCCGCTATGGCTACACCTTC. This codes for CSVEVRYGYTF.

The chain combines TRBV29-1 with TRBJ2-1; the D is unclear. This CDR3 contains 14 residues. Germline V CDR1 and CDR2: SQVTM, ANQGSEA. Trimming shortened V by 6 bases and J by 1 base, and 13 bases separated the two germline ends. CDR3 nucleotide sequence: TGCAGCGTCGCCACACGGCGGTCCTACAATGAGCAGTTCTTC. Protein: CSVATRRSYNEQFF.

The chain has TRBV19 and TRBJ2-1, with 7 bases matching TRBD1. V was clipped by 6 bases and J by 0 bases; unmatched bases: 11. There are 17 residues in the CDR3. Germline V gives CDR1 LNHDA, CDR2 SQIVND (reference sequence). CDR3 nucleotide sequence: TGTGCCAGTAGCCGCCTCGGACAGGTCGTCTCCTACAATGAGCAGTTCTTC. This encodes CASSRLGQVVSYNEQFF.

The CDR3 nucleotides read TGTGCCAGCTCACCACCGGGCAGCCACAATGAAAAACTGTTTTTT. Translation gives CASSPPGSHNEKLFF. The genes are TRBV18 and TRBJ1-4; D call uncertain. With 0 bases removed from V and 5 bases from J, the gap between germline ends came to 10 bases. The CDR3 loop spans 15 amino acids. In germline, CDR1 is KGHSH, CDR2 LQKENI.